This T cell receptor beta chain was captured by sequencing in a study of cytomegalovirus exposure and HLA in healthy donors. Study-level information: A data release that came early held approximately 92 million unique TCRs from HLA-typed donors.

PCR amplification relied on 60 Vbeta primers (plus 13 Jbeta primers). The method was immunoSEQ multiplex PCR; TCRdb's version includes in-frame clones alone and lacks a portion of them. The top ten hold approximately 2% of the sample, which has 100,000 to 150,000 clones, around 78% seen once. Study-wide results and limits: The study carried out a later analysis of TCR beta sequences. It associated some 17,000 of them with specific HLA alleles at a false discovery rate of 0.05. According to an earlier analysis, most TCR beta V segments yielded productive rearrangements about 90% or about 30% of the time. Roughly even sequencing depth across donors was the assumption behind the presence/absence analyses.

The count of this clone is one. The target antigen is unknown. The V and J ends lost 11 bases and 7 bases respectively, with 20 bases between them. The CDR3 is made up of 13 amino acids. Looked up from germline, CDR1 is LNHDA and CDR2 is SQIVND (reference sequence). The sequencing input was PBMCs. This sequence originates from a man between 45 and 60 years old in good health and CMV-seronegative. The chain joins TRBV19 to TRBJ2-5; TRBD2 might be the D (5 bases). The CDR3 DNA follows: TGTGCCGTTCGAGAAACGGGGTTGGCGACCCAGTACTTC. It encodes CAVRETGLATQYF.